The 28 T cell receptor beta chains reported below all come from one sample, sequenced in a study of blood T cell repertoires in COVID-19. The method was immunoSEQ multiplex PCR; TCRdb's version includes in-frame clones alone and lacks a portion of them. In the table there are around 30,000 clones, around 89% of which are singletons. Sequences were obtained from peripheral blood. All receptors derive from a woman aged 40 to 50 with active or convalescent COVID-19.

The gene calls are TRBV2 and TRBJ1-1, with 8 positions matching TRBD1. Germline CDR1 and CDR2: SNHLY and FYNNEI. CDR3 length: 17 residues. The V and J ends lost 7 bases and 3 bases, in that order; junction bases with no gene match: 16. The CDR3 reads CASTRKDQGAWYTEAFF. The DNA for the CDR3 is TGTGCCAGCACCCGAAAGGATCAGGGGGCATGGTACACTGAAGCTTTCTTT. The variable domain in full, completed from reference TRBV2 and TRBJ1-1, reads EPEVTQTPSHQVTQMGQEVILRCVPISNHLYFYWYRQILGQKVEFLVSFYNNEISEKSEIFDDQFSVERPDGSNFTLKIRSTKLEDSAMYFCASTRKDQGAWYTEAFFGQGTRLTVV.

The chain uses TRBV28 and TRBJ1-1; 9 bases align to TRBD1. Germline-derived CDR1 and CDR2 are MDHEN and SYDVKM. After removal of 4 bases from V and 5 bases from J, the junction contained 8 bases not matched to a gene. The CDR3 contains 15 residues. The CDR3 DNA reads as TGTGCCAGCAGTTGGGCACAGGGGGCGATGACTGAAGCTTTCTTT. Translating it yields CASSWAQGAMTEAFF.

The chain recombines TRBV12-5 with TRBJ2-5, with D uncertain. The CDR3 loop spans 16 amino acids. Germline V gene data show CDR1 as LGHNT and CDR2 as FRNRAP. Trimming removed 0 bases at V and 1 base at J, with 12 bases between. CDR3 in amino acids: CASGLVSKAAQETQYF. CDR3 nucleotides: TGTGCTAGTGGTTTGGTATCCAAGGCGGCCCAAGAGACCCAGTACTTC. Together with reference TRBV12-5 and TRBJ2-5, the CDR3 gives the full variable domain: DARVTQTPRHKVTEMGQEVTMRCQPILGHNTVFWYRQTMMQGLELLAYFRNRAPLDDSGMPKDRFSAEMPDATLATLKIQPSEPRDSAVYFCASGLVSKAAQETQYFGPGTRLLVL.

The CDR3: CASTLGQQTNEKLFF. The CDR3 DNA follows: TGTGCCAGTACCCTGGGACAGCAAACTAATGAAAAACTGTTTTTT. The genes are TRBV19 and TRBJ1-4; 7 bases agree with TRBD1. Germline V gives CDR1 LNHDA, CDR2 SQIVND (reference sequence). The CDR3 length is 15 residues. With V trimmed by 7 bases and J by 1 base, 6 bases remained unmatched. Combining the CDR3 with reference TRBV19 and TRBJ1-4 gives the whole variable domain DGGITQSPKYLFRKEGQNVTLSCEQNLNHDAMYWYRQDPGQGLRLIYYSQIVNDFQKGDIAEGYSVSREKKESFPLTVTSAQKNPTAFYLCASTLGQQTNEKLFFGSGTQLSVL.

The chain combines TRBV11-2 with TRBJ1-2; D is undetermined. CDR3 length equals 14 residues. The germline CDR1 and CDR2 sequences are SGHAT and FQNNGV. The V and J ends lost 7 bases and 2 bases respectively, with 14 bases between them. The CDR3 loop reads CASTLLVENYGYTF. CDR3 in DNA: TGTGCCAGCACCCTCCTCGTAGAGAACTATGGCTACACCTTC.

The chain couples TRBV6-6 to TRBJ1-3; D is possibly TRBD1 (5 bases). The CDR3 has 12 amino acids. The germline gives CDR1 MNHNY, CDR2 SVGAGI (reference sequence). The V and J ends lost 8 bases and 1 base respectively, with 6 bases between them. The CDR3 nucleotides read TGTGCCAGCGGGGCTTCTGGAAACACCATATATTTT. This codes for CASGASGNTIYF.

This clone was counted between two and nine times. The sample has other DNA sequences that encode this CDR3 too. CDR3 sequence (DNA): TGCGCCAGCAGCCTGGACTTCTATGGCTACACCTTC. Amino acids: CASSLDFYGYTF. The chain carries TRBV5-1 and TRBJ1-2; D gene uncertain. V was cut by 4 bases and J by 4 bases, with 8 bases left in between. Germline values: CDR1 SGHRS, CDR2 YFSETQ. This CDR3 has 12 amino acids.

V and J are TRBV5-1 and TRBJ2-1, with 7 bases lining up with TRBD1. V lost 4 bases to trimming and J lost 10 bases; unmatched junction nucleotides: 5. Germline V gene data show CDR1 as SGHRS and CDR2 as YFSETQ. The CDR3 is 12 amino acids. The CDR3 sequence: CASSLPGQEQFF. The DNA for the CDR3 is TGCGCCAGCAGCCTGCCGGGACAGGAGCAGTTCTTC.

The V gene is TRBV27, the J gene TRBJ2-2, with a possible D match to TRBD1 (5 bases). Germline V lookup: CDR1 MNHEY, CDR2 SMNVEV (reference sequence). Trimming cost V 7 bases and J 6 bases, with 9 bases left between them. The CDR3 has 12 amino acids. CDR3: CASNKGSGELFF. The CDR3 DNA reads TGTGCCAGCAACAAGGGGTCCGGGGAGCTGTTTTTT.

The V call is TRBV6-9, the J call TRBJ2-7, with 8 bases aligning to TRBD1. The germline V gene has CDR1 MNHGY and CDR2 SVAAGI. The CDR3 consists of 14 residues. J lost 3 bases, V lost 6 bases, and 7 bases had no gene match. CDR3 DNA sequence: TGTGCCAGCAGCGGACAGGGCAGACGCTACGAGCAGTACTTC. This codes for CASSGQGRRYEQYF.

J is TRBJ2-1 and V is TRBV6-5; D perhaps matches TRBD2 (5 bases). The CDR3 sequence is 12 residues long. V was clipped by 6 bases and J by 10 bases, with 13 bases between them. The germline V gene has CDR1 MNHEY and CDR2 SVGAGI. The CDR3 region has the DNA TGTGCCAGCAGACGGTGGGAGACAGAGCAGTTCTTC. Translated: CASRRWETEQFF.

The V gene is TRBV3-1 (or the pseudogene TRBV3-2), the J gene TRBJ2-3; 7 nucleotides match TRBD2. CDR3 length: 18 amino acids. The trim removed 0 bases at V and 3 bases at J, leaving 12 bases unmatched. The germline V gene has CDR1 LGHDT and CDR2 YNNKEL (reference sequence). The CDR3 sequence is CASSQDIARSSGTDTQYF. As DNA, the CDR3 is TGTGCCAGCAGCCAAGATATCGCAAGGTCTAGCGGAACAGATACGCAGTATTTT.

The CDR3 region has the DNA TGTGCCAGCAGCTTAGGGCTCCGCTCTGGAAACACCATATATTTT. It specifies CASSLGLRSGNTIYF. This chain joins TRBV7-8 and TRBJ1-3; D unclear. The V end was cut by 1 base, the J end by 0 bases, with 7 bases between. This CDR3 is 15 amino acids long. Germline V lookup: CDR1 SGHVS, CDR2 FQNEAQ.

This chain links TRBV5-1 with TRBJ1-2; no clear D gene. Germline assignment: CDR1 SGHRS and CDR2 YFSETQ. The CDR3 has 12 amino acids. Between the trimmed V and J ends, which lost 4 bases and 6 bases, there was a span of 10 bases. CDR3 nucleotides: TGCGCCAGCAGCCTGCGGGGTAATGGCTACACCTTC. It codes for CASSLRGNGYTF.

Here the CDR3 reads CASALRTGVSGANVLTF. CDR3 in DNA: TGTGCCAGTGCCTTGAGGACAGGGGTCTCTGGGGCCAACGTCCTGACTTTC. The chain carries TRBV27 and TRBJ2-6, with 9 nucleotides matching TRBD1. In germline, CDR1 is MNHEY, CDR2 SMNVEV (reference sequence). The CDR3 has 17 amino acids. Unmatched junction bases numbered 9, after V lost 9 bases and J lost 0 bases.

The V and J genes are TRBV6-5 and TRBJ1-5; 7 bases fit TRBD1. Germline trimming cut 7 bases from V and 6 bases from J; bases unmatched to any gene: 9. The CDR3 spans 14 residues. Per the germline V gene, CDR1 is MNHEY and CDR2 is SVGAGI. CDR3 in DNA: TGTGCCAGCAATCCCATAACAGGGGCTCAGCCCCAGCATTTT. This translates into CASNPITGAQPQHF.

This clone was found a few times. The rearrangement links TRBV29-1 to TRBJ1-2, with 7 bases aligning to TRBD1. Unmatched junction bases numbered 3, after V lost 5 bases and J lost 3 bases. Germline lookup yields CDR1 SQVTM and CDR2 ANQGSEA. There are 12 residues in the CDR3. The CDR3 is CSVRGLDYGYTF. In DNA form, the CDR3 reads TGCAGCGTTAGGGGGCTCGACTATGGCTACACCTTC.

The chain joins TRBV5-1 to TRBJ1-1, with a weak D call TRBD1 (6 bases). There are 15 residues in the CDR3. CDR1 is SGHRS and CDR2 is YFSETQ in the germline V gene. V shed 0 bases and J shed 4 bases, with 13 bases lying between them. The CDR3 DNA sequence: TGCGCCAGCAGCTTGGCCCTGGGGGCAAGCACTGAAGCTTTCTTT. As protein: CASSLALGASTEAFF. Full variable domain (missing parts from reference TRBV5-1 and TRBJ1-1): KAGVTQTPRYLIKTRGQQVTLSCSPISGHRSVSWYQQTPGQGLQFLFEYFSETQRNKGNFPGRFSGRQFSNSRSEMNVSTLELGDSALYLCASSLALGASTEAFFGQGTRLTVV.

The chain combines TRBV5-4 with TRBJ1-1; the D is unclear. Deletions cut 4 bases from V and 1 base from J, with 17 bases between. The germline CDR1 and CDR2 sequences are SGHNT and YYREEE (reference sequence). The CDR3 covers 16 residues. The CDR3 sequence is CASSPPLREPNTEAFF. The CDR3 DNA is TGTGCCAGCAGCCCCCCCCTTCGGGAACCGAACACTGAAGCTTTCTTT. The whole variable domain, filled in from reference TRBV5-4 and TRBJ1-1, reads ETGVTQSPTHLIKTRGQQVTLRCSSQSGHNTVSWYQQALGQGPQFIFQYYREEENGRGNFPPRFSGLQFPNYSSELNVNALELDDSALYLCASSPPLREPNTEAFFGQGTRLTVV.

J is TRBJ1-5 and V is TRBV5-1, with D unresolved. Trimming removed 5 bases at V and 2 bases at J, with 8 bases between. CDR3 length: 13 residues. The V gene's germline CDR1 is SGHRS and CDR2 YFSETQ. CDR3 amino acids: CASSYGGNQPQHF. The DNA for the CDR3 is TGCGCCAGCAGTTACGGGGGCAATCAGCCCCAGCATTTT. Variable domain in full (rest from reference TRBV5-1 and TRBJ1-5): KAGVTQTPRYLIKTRGQQVTLSCSPISGHRSVSWYQQTPGQGLQFLFEYFSETQRNKGNFPGRFSGRQFSNSRSEMNVSTLELGDSALYLCASSYGGNQPQHFGDGTRLSIL.

In DNA form, the CDR3 reads TGTGCCAGCAGCCTAGAAACAGTTAGAGGGGGTTCACCCCTCCACTTT. It translates to CASSLETVRGGSPLHF. V is TRBV16 and J is TRBJ1-6, with a weak D call TRBD1 (6 bases). This CDR3 comprises 16 residues. Looked up from germline, CDR1 is KGHSY and CDR2 is FQNENV. Trimming pared 4 bases from V and 9 bases from J, leaving 19 bases between.

The CDR3 is CASSMETDNQPQHF. CDR3 bases: TGTGCCAGTAGTATGGAGACAGACAATCAGCCCCAGCATTTT. The chain employs TRBV19 and TRBJ1-5, with D possibly TRBD1 on 5 matching bases. Germline loops: CDR1 LNHDA, CDR2 SQIVND (reference sequence). The CDR3 has 14 amino acids. Deletions cut 3 bases from V and 3 bases from J, with 9 bases between.

V and J are TRBV9 and TRBJ1-1, with 7 bases matching TRBD1. J lost 3 bases, V lost 3 bases, and 5 bases had no gene match. Germline values: CDR1 SGDLS, CDR2 YYNGEE. The CDR3 runs to 14 residues. For the CDR3, the DNA is TGTGCCAGCAGCGGACAGGGTGTCGACACTGAAGCTTTCTTT. Protein product: CASSGQGVDTEAFF.

In regard to this clone: The sample contains more than one DNA sequence encoding this CDR3. This sequence joins TRBV9 and TRBJ1-6; D call uncertain. V lost 4 bases and J lost 0, with 8 bases in between. The germline gives CDR1 SGDLS, CDR2 YYNGEE. The CDR3 spans 15 residues. The CDR3 DNA sequence: TGTGCCAGCAGCCCTCCAGGCTCCTATAATTCACCCCTCCACTTT. Amino acid sequence: CASSPPGSYNSPLHF. Full variable domain (missing parts from reference TRBV9 and TRBJ1-6): DSGVTQTPKHLITATGQRVTLRCSPRSGDLSVYWYQQSLDQGLQFLIQYYNGEERAKGNILERFSAQQFPDLHSELNLSSLELGDSALYFCASSPPGSYNSPLHFGNGTRLTVT.

This clone appeared once. This chain uses TRBV5-8 with TRBJ1-2; tentatively, D is TRBD1 (5 bases). The germline V gene has CDR1 SGHTS and CDR2 YDEGEE. Trimming left V 5 bases short and J 4 bases short, with 12 bases between. The CDR3 extends over 13 amino acids. The CDR3 sequence is CASRWEGIYGYTF. As DNA, the CDR3 is TGTGCCAGCAGGTGGGAGGGGATCTATGGCTACACCTTC.

The V and J genes are TRBV7-9 and TRBJ1-5; tentative D call: TRBD1 (6 bases). Germline V gives CDR1 SEHNR, CDR2 FQNEAQ (reference sequence). The CDR3 length is 18 residues. The V end lost 1 base, the J end lost 0 bases, and 16 bases lay between the germline ends. The CDR3: CASSLGRGHPVSNQPQHF. The CDR3 DNA reads TGTGCCAGCAGCTTAGGAAGGGGACACCCGGTTAGCAATCAGCCCCAGCATTTT.

The CDR3 spells CASSQGLGQPRTDTQYF. CDR3 coding DNA: TGCGCCAGCAGCCAAGGGCTTGGGCAGCCTCGCACAGATACGCAGTATTTT. The V and J genes are TRBV4-3 and TRBJ2-3; no clear D. Germline lookup yields CDR1 LGHNA and CDR2 YSLEER. CDR3 size: 17 residues. V lost 1 base and J lost 1, with 15 bases in between.

The rearrangement joins TRBV5-5 to TRBJ1-1; no definite D call. This CDR3 spans 14 amino acids. Germline V gene sequence: CDR1 SGHKS, CDR2 YYEKEE (reference sequence). The V gene lost 3 bases and the J gene lost 3 bases, with 12 bases spanning the gap. CDR3 in amino acids: CASSSWRPYTEAFF. The CDR3 coding sequence is TGTGCCAGCAGCTCCTGGAGGCCGTACACTGAAGCTTTCTTT.